A single sample gave rise to the 4 T cell receptor beta chains below, sequenced in a study of T cells after yellow fever vaccination (dated by TCRdb to the late 2010s). The method behind the library was 5' RACE. For sequencing, an Illumina HiSeq 2500 was employed. TCRdb's own reprocessing of the public reads used fastp at Q25 and MiXCR and kept productive beta chains. Rows are unified per CDR3 protein, each entry keeping the most common DNA and genes. Recorded for this sample are a few hundred thousand distinct CDR3 sequences; around 7% of them occurred a single time. The ten largest clonotypes hold about 18% of the sample. Read against the paper, the sample's treatment or condition label means: live attenuated yellow fever vaccine strain. The sequences come from PBMCs, collected 35 to 50 days after the first yellow fever vaccination. Every receptor here comes from a young man who received the YFV17D yellow fever vaccine.

The chain carries TRBV4-3 and TRBJ1-6; D possibly corresponds to TRBD1 (5 bases). Trimming took 0 bases from V and 7 from J, leaving 13 bases between them. This CDR3 has 16 residues. Germline V lookup: CDR1 LGHNA, CDR2 YSLEER. The CDR3 reads CASSQELFQGNSPLHF. CDR3 DNA: TGCGCCAGCAGCCAAGAATTGTTCCAGGGAAATTCACCCCTCCACTTT.

This clonotype was counted at least ten times. The gene calls are TRBV7-2 and TRBJ1-2; no firm D call. V lost 2 bases and J lost 3, with 16 bases in between. Germline CDR1 is SGHTA and CDR2 is FQGNSA. The CDR3 contains 16 residues. The CDR3 nucleotides read TGTGCCAGCAGCTTAACACCCTGGGGTATGGACTATGGCTACACCTTC. As protein: CASSLTPWGMDYGYTF.

This clonotype was detected only a few times. V gene TRBV5-4 combines with J gene TRBJ2-2; either TRBD1 or TRBD2 may supply D (6 bases each). CDR3 length: 15 residues. V gave up 4 bases and J gave up 7 bases, with 17 bases separating them. CDR1 is SGHNT and CDR2 is YYREEE in the germline V gene (reference sequence). The CDR3 loop reads CASSGVGGPHGELFF. In nucleotides, the CDR3 is TGTGCCAGCAGCGGGGTGGGGGGCCCCCACGGGGAGCTGTTTTTT. The whole variable domain, filled in from reference TRBV5-4 and TRBJ2-2, reads ETGVTQSPTHLIKTRGQQVTLRCSSQSGHNTVSWYQQALGQGPQFIFQYYREEENGRGNFPPRFSGLQFPNYSSELNVNALELDDSALYLCASSGVGGPHGELFFGEGSRLTVL.

The chain is built from TRBV12-3 or TRBV12-4 and TRBJ2-4, with D perhaps TRBD2 (5 bases). V lost 6 bases, J lost 7 bases, and 13 bases lay in between. The CDR3 extends over 13 amino acids. CDR3 amino acids: CASSPDRRNIQYF. CDR3 coding DNA: TGTGCCAGCAGCCCTGACCGGAGGAACATTCAGTACTTC.